This T cell receptor (beta chain) was identified in a study of T-cell reconstitution after alpha-beta-depleted transplantation in children. Notes on the study in general: There were reportedly several hundred expanded graft clones from which alpha-beta T cells came about two months after transplant.

V shed 3 bases and J 5 bases; nucleotides not matched to a gene: 12. The CDR3 is 16 residues long. CDR1 is MDHEN, CDR2 SYDVKM, per germline. Molecular barcoding with unique molecular identifiers was used for the TCRbeta library. TCRdb ran MiXCR on the PCR reads and lists one entry per CDR3 protein. This sample has 200,000 to 250,000 distinct CDR3 sequences; 6.6% occur once, and the top ten carry just over 5.5%. A remark on this clonotype: The antigen is not known.

The sequence was collected from a boy between 2 and 15 years old with acute lymphoblastic leukemia, due to receive a stem cell transplant. The chain links TRBV28 to TRBJ2-7, with 8 bases aligning to TRBD1. The input for sequencing was PBMCs, taken before TCRalphabeta/CD19-depleted stem cell transplant. The CDR3 region has the DNA TGTGCCAGCAGTTTGGACAGGGTCAGGACGGGGGACGAGCAGTACTTC. Translation gives CASSLDRVRTGDEQYF.